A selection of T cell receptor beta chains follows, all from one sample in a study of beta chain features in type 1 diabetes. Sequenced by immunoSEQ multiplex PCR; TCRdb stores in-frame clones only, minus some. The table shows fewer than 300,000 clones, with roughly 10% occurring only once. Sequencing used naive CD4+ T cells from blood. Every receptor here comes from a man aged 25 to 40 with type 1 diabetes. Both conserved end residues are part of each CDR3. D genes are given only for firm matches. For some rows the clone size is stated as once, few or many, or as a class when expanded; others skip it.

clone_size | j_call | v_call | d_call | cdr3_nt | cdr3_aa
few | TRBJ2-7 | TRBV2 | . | TGTGCCAGCAGAGTCCGAGAGGGCCCCACCTACGAGCAGTACTTC | CASRVREGPTYEQYF
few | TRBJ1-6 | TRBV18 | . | TGTGCCAGCTCACCTGGTGACGGAACTACGGCCCTCCACTTT | CASSPGDGTTALHF
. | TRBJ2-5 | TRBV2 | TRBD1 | TGTGCCAGCAGTGATGGACAGGGCTTGGGAGAGACCCAGTACTTC | CASSDGQGLGETQYF
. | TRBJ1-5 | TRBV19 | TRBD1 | TGTGCCAGTAGTATTTCGGGACAGTTCTCCGGAGGCAATCAGCCCCAGCATTTT | CASSISGQFSGGNQPQHF
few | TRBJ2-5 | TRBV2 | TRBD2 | TGTGCCAGCAGAGCGGGGGGCCTACAAGAGACCCAGTACTTC | CASRAGGLQETQYF
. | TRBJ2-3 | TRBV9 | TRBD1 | TGTGCCAGCAGCGTTACACAGGGGGCGGGCACAGATACGCAGTATTTT | CASSVTQGAGTDTQYF
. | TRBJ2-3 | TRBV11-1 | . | TGTGCCAGCAGCTTAGCGAGCGGGTCACCTAATACGCAGTATTTT | CASSLASGSPNTQYF
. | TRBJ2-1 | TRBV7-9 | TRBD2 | TGTGCCAGCAGCCCAATAAATAGCGGGGTAGAGCAGTTCTTC | CASSPINSGVEQFF
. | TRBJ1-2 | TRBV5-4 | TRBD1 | TGTGCCAGCAGCTTTTTGGACAGGGGCTACACCTTC | CASSFLDRGYTF
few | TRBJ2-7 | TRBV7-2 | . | TGTGCCAGCAGCTCTCAAGCTTTCGGCGGGGACGCCTACGAGCAGTACTTC | CASSSQAFGGDAYEQYF
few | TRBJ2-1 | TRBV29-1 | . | TGCAGCGTTGAAGACTTGGGGCGGGGAAGGGCGTTCTTC | CSVEDLGRGRAFF
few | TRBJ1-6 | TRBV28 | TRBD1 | TGTGCCAGCAGAGTAGGGACAGGGGGTTCACCCCTCCACTTT | CASRVGTGGSPLHF
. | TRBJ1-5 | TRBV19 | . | TGTGCCAGCCGACTTCGGTTCGGAGCGGATCAGCCCCAGCATTTT | CASRLRFGADQPQHF
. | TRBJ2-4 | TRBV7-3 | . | TGTGCCAGCAGCCCGGGGGGCCGGGGAAACATTCAGTACTTC | CASSPGGRGNIQYF
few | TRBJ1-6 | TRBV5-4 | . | TGTGCCAGCAGCTTGCAGGGGCATGGTTCACCCCTCCACTTT | CASSLQGHGSPLHF
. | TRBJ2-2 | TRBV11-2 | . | TGTGCCAGCAGCGTCAGGGGGGATGCCGGGGAGCTGTTTTTT | CASSVRGDAGELFF
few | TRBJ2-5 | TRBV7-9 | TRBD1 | TGTGCCAGCAGCATCACAGGGGGCCCAGAGACCCAGTACTTC | CASSITGGPETQYF
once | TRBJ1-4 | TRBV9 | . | TGTGCCAGCAGCATACACAGCTCAACTAATGAAAAACTGTTTTTT | CASSIHSSTNEKLFF
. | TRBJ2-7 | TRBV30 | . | TGTGCCTACCTACGAGGGGGAACCTACGAGCAGTACTTC | CAYLRGGTYEQYF
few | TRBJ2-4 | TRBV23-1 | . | TGCGCCAGCAGTCAAATCAGGGAAAAAAACATTCAGTACTTC | CASSQIREKNIQYF
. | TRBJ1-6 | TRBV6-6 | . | TGTGCCAGCAGTCCCCTTCCGGATTCACCCCTCCACTTT | CASSPLPDSPLHF
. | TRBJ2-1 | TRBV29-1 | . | TGCAGCGTTGAAGTCGGTCTCCAGTTCTTC | CSVEVGLQFF
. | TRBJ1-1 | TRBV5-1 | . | TGCGCCAGCAGCTTGGAACTCAGGGCCAGAAGCACTGAAGCTTTCTTT | CASSLELRARSTEAFF
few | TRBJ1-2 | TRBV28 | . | TGTGCCAGCAGTTTGGTCGGGGATTTTGGCACCTTC | CASSLVGDFGTF
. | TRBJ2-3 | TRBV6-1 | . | TGTGCCAGCACCCTAATGGCGGCAGATACGCAGTATTTT | CASTLMAADTQYF
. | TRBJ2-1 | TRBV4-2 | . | TGTGCCAGCAGCCGCGACTTAGCGAAGACTAGAGTAGGTTACAATGAGCAGTTCTTC | CASSRDLAKTRVGYNEQFF
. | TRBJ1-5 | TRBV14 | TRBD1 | TGTGCCAGCAGCGACGGGGACAGGGGGCAAGATCAGCCCCAGCATTTT | CASSDGDRGQDQPQHF
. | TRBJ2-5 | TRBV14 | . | TGTGCCAGCAGCCTTTCGACGGGGAAAGAGACCCAGTACTTC | CASSLSTGKETQYF
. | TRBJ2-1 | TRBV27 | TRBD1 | TGTGCCAGCAGTCCTCTGACAGGGAATGAGCAGTTCTTC | CASSPLTGNEQFF
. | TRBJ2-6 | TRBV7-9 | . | TGTGCCAGCAGCTTAGTGGCGGGCGCTGGGGCCAACGTCCTGACTTTC | CASSLVAGAGANVLTF
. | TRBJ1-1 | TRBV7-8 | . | TGTGCCAGCAGCTTAGCGGCAAGTTACACTGAAGCTTTCTTT | CASSLAASYTEAFF
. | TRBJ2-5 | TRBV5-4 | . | TGTGCCAGCAGCCGCCAAGAGACCCAGTACTTC | CASSRQETQYF
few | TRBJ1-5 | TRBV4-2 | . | TGTGCCAGCAGCCAAGATGAACGGACAAATCAGCCCCAGCATTTT | CASSQDERTNQPQHF
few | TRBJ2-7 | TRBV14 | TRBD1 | TGTGCCAGCAGCCCTTGGGACAGGGAATACGAGCAGTACTTC | CASSPWDREYEQYF
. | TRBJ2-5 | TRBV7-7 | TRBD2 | TGTGCTAGCAGCTTAGGGACTAGCGGGGGGAGTGTGACCCAGTACTTC | CASSLGTSGGSVTQYF
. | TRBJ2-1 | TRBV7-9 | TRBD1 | TGTGCCAGCAGCTCCGGAATCAGGGGGAATGAGCAGTTCTTC | CASSSGIRGNEQFF
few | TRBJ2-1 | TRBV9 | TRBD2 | TGTGCCAGCAGCTTAAGCGGGGGGGCATCGAATGAGCAGTTCTTC | CASSLSGGASNEQFF
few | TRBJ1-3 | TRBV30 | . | TGTGCCTGGCAGGGCTACTCTGGAAACACCATATATTTT | CAWQGYSGNTIYF
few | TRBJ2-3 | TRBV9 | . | TGTGCCAGCAGCGCCGGGACAGGAGGTAGCGGGGGCTCAGATACGCAGTATTTT | CASSAGTGGSGGSDTQYF
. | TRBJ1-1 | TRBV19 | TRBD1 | TGTGCCAGTAGTATATGGACAGGAAACACTGAAGCTTTCTTT | CASSIWTGNTEAFF
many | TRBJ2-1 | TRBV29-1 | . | TGCAGCGTTCGGACCCCAGGGGACGAGCAGTTCTTC | CSVRTPGDEQFF
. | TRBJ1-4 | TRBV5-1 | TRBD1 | TGCGCCAGCAGCTTGGGGGACAGAGCAACTAATGAAAAACTGTTTTTT | CASSLGDRATNEKLFF
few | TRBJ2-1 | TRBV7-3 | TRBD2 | TGTGCCAGCAGCTCACCTAGGACTAGCGGGGGACACAATGAGCAGTTCTTC | CASSSPRTSGGHNEQFF
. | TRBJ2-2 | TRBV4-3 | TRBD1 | TGCGCCAGCAGCGACAGTCCCGGGACAGGGCCCGGGGAGCTGTTTTTT | CASSDSPGTGPGELFF
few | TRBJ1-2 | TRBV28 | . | TGTGCCAGCAGCCCCCAGGGGCCCAACTATGGCTACACCTTC | CASSPQGPNYGYTF
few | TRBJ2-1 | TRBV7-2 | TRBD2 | TGTGCCAGCGGGAGAGGGACTAGCGGGGGGAGCTACAATGAGCAGTTCTTC | CASGRGTSGGSYNEQFF
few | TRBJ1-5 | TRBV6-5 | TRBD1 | TGTGCCAGCAGCATCAAGGGGGCCAATCAGCCCCAGCATTTT | CASSIKGANQPQHF
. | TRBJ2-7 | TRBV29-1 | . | TGCAGCGTTGAAGATGGCTGGAGCGAGCAGTACTTC | CSVEDGWSEQYF
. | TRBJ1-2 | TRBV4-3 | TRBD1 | TGCGCCAGCAGCCAAGATTACGGACAGGCCTATGGCTACACCTTC | CASSQDYGQAYGYTF
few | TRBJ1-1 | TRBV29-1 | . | TGCAGCGTTGCCCCCCACTTGAACCGGAACACTGAAGCTTTCTTT | CSVAPHLNRNTEAFF
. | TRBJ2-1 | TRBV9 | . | TGTGCCAGCAGCTCGTTCTGGGGCGATGAGCAGTTCTTC | CASSSFWGDEQFF
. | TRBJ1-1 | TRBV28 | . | TGTGCCAGCACCCCCTTCCTCGGGGGTGAAGCTTTCTTT | CASTPFLGGEAFF